The 24 T cell receptor beta chains given below trace back to one sample, sequenced in a study of cytomegalovirus exposure and HLA in healthy donors (dated by TCRdb to about 2017). Receptor libraries were prepared by the immunoSEQ multiplex PCR assay. The multiplex PCR relied on a mix of 60 forward primers for TCR Vbeta segments and 13 reverse primers for TCR Jbeta segments. TCRdb stores this immuneACCESS table with in-frame sequences only. Part of the clones is absent; in the studies checked, under half of the shortfall reflects unresolved V genes, and no reason is known for the rest. The sample table contains about 190,000 clones; only one count was recorded for roughly 79% of them. The ten biggest clones cover around 1.6% of the sample. Sequenced input: PBMCs. The receptors shown here come from a woman under 30 in good health and CMV-seronegative.

This chain links TRBV5-1 with TRBJ2-7; 9 bases map to TRBD2. CDR1 and CDR2 from the germline V gene are SGHRS and YFSETQ. The CDR3 contains 14 residues. V shed 4 bases, J shed 0 bases, and the junction held 2 bases outside the gene matches. The CDR3 loop reads CASSLAGISYEQYF. The CDR3 nucleotides read TGCGCCAGCAGCCTAGCGGGGATCTCCTACGAGCAGTACTTC. Variable domain in full (rest from reference TRBV5-1 and TRBJ2-7): KAGVTQTPRYLIKTRGQQVTLSCSPISGHRSVSWYQQTPGQGLQFLFEYFSETQRNKGNFPGRFSGRQFSNSRSEMNVSTLELGDSALYLCASSLAGISYEQYFGPGTRLTVT.

The V gene is TRBV9, the J gene TRBJ1-2, with TRBD1 matching over 8 bases. The germline CDR1 and CDR2 sequences are SGDLS and YYNGEE. V lost 0 bases, J lost 6 bases, and 1 base stayed unmatched. CDR3 length: 13 amino acids. CDR3 sequence (DNA): TGTGCCAGCAGCGTAGTACAGGGGGATGGCTACACCTTC. Translation gives CASSVVQGDGYTF.

This chain uses TRBV6-6 with TRBJ2-7; a possible D gene is TRBD1 (5 bases). From germline, CDR1 is MNHNY and CDR2 SVGAGI (reference sequence). There are 14 residues in the CDR3. The CDR3 reads CLTWGRSGSYEQYF. In DNA form, the CDR3 reads TGTCTAACCTGGGGCCGGTCCGGCTCCTACGAGCAGTACTTC.

The chain links TRBV11-3 to TRBJ2-2, with 14 positions matching TRBD2. This CDR3 is 20 amino acids long. CDR1 is SGHNT and CDR2 is YENEEA in the germline V gene. Losses at the gene ends were 5 bases for V and 5 bases for J; bases not matched to a gene: 16. This CDR3 reads CASSPGPTSGRARGTGELFF. CDR3 DNA: TGTGCCAGCAGCCCCGGGCCGACTAGCGGGAGGGCCAGGGGAACCGGGGAGCTGTTTTTT.

The chain joins TRBV4-1 to TRBJ2-7; 15 nucleotides match TRBD2. The CDR3 is 15 amino acids. Trimming removed 3 bases from V and 13 bases from J; junction bases left unmatched: 10. The germline CDR1 and CDR2 sequences are MGHRA and YSYEKL. CDR3 in DNA: TGCGCCAGCAGCCAGGAGGGACTAGCGGGGGGATTTCGCTACTTC. Protein: CASSQEGLAGGFRYF.

The chain combines TRBV7-9 with TRBJ2-1; no clear D. Trimming shortened V by 5 bases and J by 6 bases, and 8 bases separated the two germline ends. The CDR3 totals 12 residues. Germline CDR1 is SEHNR and CDR2 is FQNEAQ (reference sequence). The CDR3 DNA reads as TGTGCCAGCAGCCCGTGGAGCAATGAGCAGTTCTTC. This translates into CASSPWSNEQFF.

This clone was detected once. J is TRBJ2-5 and V is TRBV5-4; TRBD2 agrees at 9 bases. The CDR3 runs 14 residues. V shed 4 bases, J shed 5 bases, and the junction held 6 bases outside the gene matches. CDR1 is SGHNT and CDR2 is YYREEE in the germline V gene (reference sequence). The CDR3 DNA sequence: TGTGCCAGCAGCACGCGGGGGGGTCGGGAGACCCAGTACTTC. Translating it yields CASSTRGGRETQYF.

The CDR3 DNA reads as TGTGCCAGTAGTGCCGGGCCTGGGGGCGCCTATGGTTCACCCCTCCACTTT. As protein: CASSAGPGGAYGSPLHF. This sequence joins TRBV19 and TRBJ1-6, with D possibly TRBD1 on 6 matching bases. The CDR3 has 17 amino acids. Germline V CDR1 and CDR2: LNHDA, SQIVND (reference sequence). V was shortened by 5 bases and J by 9 bases, with 23 bases between the two germline ends.

The rearrangement uses TRBV5-1 and TRBJ1-6, with D possibly matching TRBD1 (6 bases). The germline CDR1 and CDR2 sequences are SGHRS and YFSETQ. Trimming pared 6 bases from V and 7 bases from J, leaving 23 bases between. This CDR3 has 17 amino acids. CDR3 nucleotides: TGCGCCAGCACCGAAACCGCAGGGGTAATTGGGAATTCACCCCTCCACTTT. Residues: CASTETAGVIGNSPLHF.

This chain connects TRBV28 to TRBJ2-7; D is perhaps TRBD1 (5 bases). The germline CDR1 and CDR2 sequences are MDHEN and SYDVKM. Trimming shortened V by 6 bases and J by 2 bases, and 14 bases separated the two germline ends. The CDR3 has 14 amino acids. CDR3 coding DNA: TGTGCCAGCAGCAGCCTGACAGAAACCTACGAGCAGTACTTC. Amino acids: CASSSLTETYEQYF.

CDR3 bases: TGTGCCAGCAGCCAAAGCTGGAACACTGAAGCTTTCTTT. Protein: CASSQSWNTEAFF. The rearrangement uses TRBV7-8 and TRBJ1-1, with D hard to call. The CDR3 is made up of 13 amino acids. Trimming cost V 5 bases and J 1 base, with 8 bases left between them. CDR1 SGHVS and CDR2 FQNEAQ come from the germline V gene.

V is TRBV2 and J is TRBJ1-2; D gene ambiguous. CDR1 is SNHLY and CDR2 is FYNNEI in the germline V gene. V was cut by 3 bases and J by 5 bases, with 16 bases left in between. The CDR3 consists of 15 residues. Written as DNA, the CDR3 is TGTGCCAGCAGTGACAGGCAGGCAACTTTTTATGGCTACACCTTC. This translates into CASSDRQATFYGYTF.

The J gene is TRBJ2-1, the V gene TRBV19; 7 nucleotides align to TRBD2. V was clipped by 5 bases and J by 2 bases; unmatched bases: 6. This CDR3 is 15 amino acids long. Germline-derived CDR1 and CDR2 are LNHDA and SQIVND (reference sequence). The CDR3 loop reads CASSLQRGPYNEQFF. For the CDR3, the DNA is TGTGCCAGTAGTCTACAGCGGGGCCCCTACAATGAGCAGTTCTTC.

This chain connects TRBV5-4 to TRBJ2-7, with 7 bases matching TRBD2. The CDR3 runs to 15 residues. Germline V lookup: CDR1 SGHNT, CDR2 YYREEE (reference sequence). J gave up 7 bases and V 4 bases, and 14 bases lay outside the gene matches. The CDR3 DNA follows: TGTGCCAGCAGCCCCCCGAGCGGGACCTTCCAAGAGCAGTACTTC. Translation: CASSPPSGTFQEQYF.

The chain couples TRBV18 to TRBJ2-6, with TRBD1 identical over 9 bases. The J segment lost 3 bases and the V segment lost 3 bases, leaving 6 bases of the junction unmatched. CDR1 is KGHSH and CDR2 is LQKENI in the germline V gene. This CDR3 region has 17 residues. The CDR3 is CASSPRTGGFGANVLTF. CDR3 bases: TGTGCCAGCTCACCCCGAACAGGGGGCTTTGGGGCCAACGTCCTGACTTTC.

The rearrangement joins TRBV14 to TRBJ2-3; maybe TRBD2 (5 bases). Trimming took 3 bases from V and 6 from J, leaving 10 bases between them. The CDR3 consists of 13 residues. Looked up from germline, CDR1 is SGHDN and CDR2 is FVKESK. The CDR3 nucleotides read TGTGCCAGCAGCCATGGCGGGTTGGATACGCAGTATTTT. This encodes CASSHGGLDTQYF. The variable domain in full, with the rest retrieved from reference TRBV14 and TRBJ2-3, is EAGVTQFPSHSVIEKGQTVTLRCDPISGHDNLYWYRRVMGKEIKFLLHFVKESKQDESGMPNNRFLAERTGGTYSTLKVQPAELEDSGVYFCASSHGGLDTQYFGPGTRLTVL.

The V gene is TRBV28, the J gene TRBJ1-5; D is unclear. CDR3 length equals 15 residues. Germline CDR1 MDHEN, CDR2 SYDVKM. The V end lost 3 bases, the J end lost 0 bases, and 9 bases lay between the germline ends. The CDR3 DNA follows: TGTGCCAGCAGTTTTGATGACTATAGCAATCAGCCCCAGCATTTT. This translates into CASSFDDYSNQPQHF.

This sequence joins TRBV28 and TRBJ2-7; TRBD1 agrees at 9 bases. Trimming at V came to 6 bases and at J to 3 bases, leaving 6 bases not matched to a gene. The CDR3 covers 14 residues. Germline CDR1 is MDHEN and CDR2 is SYDVKM. CDR3 loop: CASRGTGLIYEQYF. DNA for the CDR3: TGTGCCAGCAGGGGGACAGGGTTAATCTACGAGCAGTACTTC.

This clone occurred a few times. The V call is TRBV7-2, the J call TRBJ2-5, with D possibly being TRBD2 (6 bases). Looked up from germline, CDR1 is SGHTA and CDR2 is FQGNSA. The CDR3 runs to 13 residues. V shed 7 bases and J shed 1 base, with 10 bases lying between them. The CDR3 spells CASTGLLQETQYF. CDR3 nucleotide sequence: TGTGCCAGCACCGGACTACTCCAAGAGACCCAGTACTTC.

This clone appeared once. The chain couples TRBV4-2 to TRBJ2-7, with 8 bases lining up with TRBD2. The J segment lost 0 bases and the V segment lost 4 bases, leaving 2 bases of the junction unmatched. The germline V gene has CDR1 LGHNA and CDR2 YNFKEQ. The CDR3 covers 14 residues. The CDR3 nucleotides read TGTGCCAGCAGCCTTAGCGGGGTCTCCTACGAGCAGTACTTC. It codes for CASSLSGVSYEQYF.

This clone was recorded only once. V gene TRBV4-3 combines with J gene TRBJ2-2; 8 nucleotides align to TRBD2. CDR3 length: 16 amino acids. V gave up 1 base and J gave up 5 bases; unmatched junction bases: 6. The germline CDR1 and CDR2 sequences are LGHNA and YSLEER. This chain's CDR3 is CASSQVPGGPTGELFF. The CDR3 nucleotides are TGCGCCAGCAGCCAAGTCCCGGGAGGGCCTACCGGGGAGCTGTTTTTT.

V and J are TRBV14 and TRBJ2-1; the D is unclear. Germline V gene lookup returns CDR1 SGHDN and CDR2 FVKESK. The CDR3 is made up of 16 amino acids. V gave up 4 bases and J gave up 1 base, with 14 bases separating them. CDR3 sequence reads: CASSPLLGGSYNEQFF. DNA of the CDR3: TGTGCCAGCAGCCCCCTCCTAGGTGGGTCCTACAATGAGCAGTTCTTC.

This clone occurred once. The genes are TRBV12-5 and TRBJ2-5, with TRBD2 identical over 16 bases. The CDR3 covers 18 residues. Germline CDR1 LGHNT, CDR2 FRNRAP. V shed 7 bases and J 5 bases; nucleotides not matched to a gene: 13. The CDR3 loop reads CASAPQGLAGGLAETQYF. CDR3 nucleotide sequence: TGTGCTAGTGCCCCCCAGGGACTAGCGGGAGGGCTCGCCGAGACCCAGTACTTC. Full variable domain (remainder filled in from reference TRBV12-5 and TRBJ2-5): DARVTQTPRHKVTEMGQEVTMRCQPILGHNTVFWYRQTMMQGLELLAYFRNRAPLDDSGMPKDRFSAEMPDATLATLKIQPSEPRDSAVYFCASAPQGLAGGLAETQYFGPGTRLLVL.

For the CDR3, the DNA is TGTGCCAGCAGTTCAGCTCTAGCGGGAGGGCCACGACCCCCCAATGAGCAGTTCTTC. It yields the protein CASSSALAGGPRPPNEQFF. The chain combines TRBV27 with TRBJ2-1; 12 bases map to TRBD2. CDR3 length: 19 amino acids. V lost 4 bases, J lost 6 bases, and 16 bases stayed unmatched. Germline lookup yields CDR1 MNHEY and CDR2 SMNVEV (reference sequence).